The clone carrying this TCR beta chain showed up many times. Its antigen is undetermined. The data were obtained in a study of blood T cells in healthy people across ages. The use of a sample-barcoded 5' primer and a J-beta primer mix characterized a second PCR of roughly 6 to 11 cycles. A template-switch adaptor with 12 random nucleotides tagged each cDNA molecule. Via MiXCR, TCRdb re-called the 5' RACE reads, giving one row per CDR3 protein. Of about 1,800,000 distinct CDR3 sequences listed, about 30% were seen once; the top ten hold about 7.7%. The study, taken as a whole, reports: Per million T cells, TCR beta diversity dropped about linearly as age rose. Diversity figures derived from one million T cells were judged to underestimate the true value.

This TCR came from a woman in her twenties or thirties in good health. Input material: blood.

In DNA, the CDR3 is TGTGCCAGCAGTAGGGCGGGAGGCCTGGAGACCCAGTACTTC. As protein: CASSRAGGLETQYF. The chain couples TRBV7-2 to TRBJ2-5, with 8 bases aligning to TRBD2. J lost 5 bases, V lost 6 bases, and 8 bases had no gene match. The V gene's germline CDR1 is SGHTA and CDR2 FQGNSA. This CDR3 spans 14 amino acids. The entire variable domain, with the rest obtained from reference TRBV7-2 and TRBJ2-5, is as follows: GAGVSQSPSNKVTEKGKDVELRCDPISGHTALYWYRQSLGQGLEFLIYFQGNSAPDKSGLPSDRFSAERTGGSVSTLTIQRTQQEDSAVYLCASSRAGGLETQYFGPGTRLLVL.